The 23 T cell receptor beta chains below were found in one sample sequenced in a study of blood T cell repertoires in COVID-19. Method: immunoSEQ multiplex PCR; TCRdb's copy keeps in-frame clones and lacks some. Altogether 85,000 to 100,000 clones are present, about 86% being singletons, with the ten largest covering less than 9%. The sample comprised peripheral blood. Receptor source: a man aged 60 to 75 with acute or convalescent COVID-19.

As DNA, the CDR3 is TGTGCCAGCAGCTCAACACGCTCGGTGCGGGGGCTAGGCGGGGAGCTGTTTTTT. Its translation: CASSSTRSVRGLGGELFF. This chain connects TRBV11-2 to TRBJ2-2; maybe TRBD2 (7 bases). The CDR3 runs to 18 residues. Germline CDR1 and CDR2: SGHAT and FQNNGV. Trimming removed 4 bases at V and 7 bases at J, with 25 bases between.

V is TRBV6-5 and J is TRBJ2-2; the match to TRBD1 covers 8 bases. The V gene's germline CDR1 is MNHEY and CDR2 SVGAGI. The V gene end was trimmed by 4 bases and the J gene end by 7 bases; junction bases not matched to a gene: 11. The CDR3 length is 16 residues. The CDR3 sequence is CASSSRQGLLLGELFF. DNA for the CDR3: TGTGCCAGCAGTTCAAGACAGGGGCTTCTACTCGGGGAGCTGTTTTTT.

The CDR3 nucleotides read TGCGCCAGCAGCCCCGGATTGGGACAGTTCTACGAGCAGTACTTC. Translation gives CASSPGLGQFYEQYF. The V and J genes are TRBV5-1 and TRBJ2-7; TRBD1 matches at 7 bases. From germline, CDR1 is SGHRS and CDR2 YFSETQ. The trim removed 4 bases at V and 3 bases at J, leaving 10 bases unmatched. The CDR3 loop spans 15 amino acids.

This clone was found once. The V and J genes are TRBV7-3 and TRBJ2-3; D possibly corresponds to TRBD2 (6 bases). Germline-derived CDR1 and CDR2 are SGHTA and FQGTGA. V lost 4 bases to trimming and J lost 9 bases, with 11 bases between them. CDR3 size: 12 residues. The CDR3 loop is CASSSHGGTQYF. The CDR3 bases are TGTGCCAGCAGCTCGCATGGGGGGACGCAGTATTTT.

The chain employs TRBV9 and TRBJ2-3, with no clear D. Deletions cut 2 bases from V and 3 bases from J, with 7 bases between. The CDR3 contains 13 residues. CDR1 and CDR2 (germline): SGDLS, YYNGEE. The DNA of the CDR3 is TGTGCCAGCAGCGTCGGAGTTACAGATACGCAGTATTTT. It codes for CASSVGVTDTQYF.

This chain joins TRBV6-4 and TRBJ2-1; TRBD2 might be the D (6 bases). Germline V gene sequence: CDR1 MRHNA, CDR2 SNTAGT. The ends were cut back, 0 bases at V and 5 bases at J, with 20 bases in the middle. The CDR3 is 18 residues long. CDR3 sequence: CASSDSTRERGSDNEQFF. CDR3 bases: TGTGCCAGCAGTGACTCGACGAGGGAACGGGGGAGTGACAATGAGCAGTTCTTC.

The V and J genes are TRBV5-1 and TRBJ1-6, with 9 bases matching TRBD1. The CDR3 extends over 14 amino acids. CDR1 SGHRS and CDR2 YFSETQ come from the germline V gene. Germline trimming cut 5 bases from V and 7 bases from J; bases unmatched to any gene: 4. The CDR3 loop is CASRSGTGNSPLHF. The CDR3 coding sequence is TGCGCCAGCAGGTCCGGGACAGGGAATTCACCCCTCCACTTT. Full variable domain (rest looked up from reference TRBV5-1 and TRBJ1-6): KAGVTQTPRYLIKTRGQQVTLSCSPISGHRSVSWYQQTPGQGLQFLFEYFSETQRNKGNFPGRFSGRQFSNSRSEMNVSTLELGDSALYLCASRSGTGNSPLHFGNGTRLTVT.

The V call is TRBV5-4, the J call TRBJ2-2, with TRBD2 identical over 8 bases. Per the germline V gene, CDR1 is SGHNT and CDR2 is YYREEE (reference sequence). The V segment lost 2 bases and the J segment 8 bases; nucleotides outside the gene matches: 8. This CDR3 region has 15 residues. In nucleotides, the CDR3 is TGTGCCAGCAGCTTTAGCGGGGTTACCGCGGGGGAGCTGTTTTTT. Amino acid sequence: CASSFSGVTAGELFF.

The chain carries TRBV9 and TRBJ2-3; 12 bases agree with TRBD2. Per the germline V gene, CDR1 is SGDLS and CDR2 is YYNGEE. The CDR3 length is 15 residues. V was clipped by 0 bases and J by 10 bases; unmatched bases: 6. This CDR3 is CASSVASGGEGSQYF. The CDR3 nucleotides are TGTGCCAGCAGCGTAGCTAGCGGGGGGGAAGGGTCGCAGTATTTT.

The gene calls are TRBV5-1 and TRBJ2-5, with D perhaps TRBD2 (7 bases). V was pared by 5 bases and J by 9 bases, with 11 bases between. Germline CDR1 reads SGHRS; CDR2 reads YFSETQ. The CDR3 totals 11 residues. The CDR3 sequence: CASRMGGPQYF. Written as DNA, the CDR3 is TGCGCCAGCAGGATGGGGGGGCCCCAGTACTTC.

The chain links TRBV7-2 to TRBJ2-5; TRBD1 aligns across 11 bases. Germline values: CDR1 SGHTA, CDR2 FQGNSA. V trimming: 3 bases; J trimming: 5 bases; junction bases outside the gene matches: 14. CDR3 length: 18 amino acids. The CDR3 bases are TGTGCCAGCAGCTTGGGTCACGGGCAAGGGACAGGGGGTGAGACCCAGTACTTC. Translation: CASSLGHGQGTGGETQYF.

The chain uses TRBV29-1 and TRBJ2-1; 12 bases map to TRBD1. Germline CDR1 and CDR2: SQVTM and ANQGSEA. J was trimmed by 9 bases and V by 5 bases; bases with no gene match: 8. This CDR3 is 14 amino acids long. In DNA form, the CDR3 reads TGCAGCGTTCCAGGGACAGGGGGCCTCGGTGAGCAGTTCTTC. Translation gives CSVPGTGGLGEQFF.

This chain connects TRBV27 to TRBJ2-3; TRBD2 matches 8 bases. J lost 2 bases, V lost 2 bases, and 6 bases had no gene match. This CDR3 has 16 amino acids. CDR1 MNHEY and CDR2 SMNVEV come from the germline V gene (reference sequence). The CDR3 bases are TGTGCCAGCAGTTTAATCCCAGCGGGGGTCACAGATACGCAGTATTTT. As protein: CASSLIPAGVTDTQYF.

V gene TRBV30 combines with J gene TRBJ2-3, with D possibly being TRBD1 (5 bases). The V and J ends lost 5 bases and 0 bases respectively, with 9 bases between them. Per the germline V gene, CDR1 is GTSNPN and CDR2 is SVGIG (reference sequence). The CDR3 has 13 residues. CDR3 loop: CAWDPGSTDTQYF. CDR3 bases: TGTGCCTGGGACCCAGGGAGCACAGATACGCAGTATTTT.

The chain links TRBV6-4 to TRBJ1-4; TRBD1 agrees at 9 bases. This CDR3 spans 18 amino acids. The V and J ends lost 5 bases and 8 bases, in that order; junction bases with no gene match: 18. Germline V gives CDR1 MRHNA, CDR2 SNTAGT. The CDR3 DNA reads as TGTGCCAGCAGTCCCTACCCCGGGACAGGGATTAATATGGAAAAACTGTTTTTT. Amino acids: CASSPYPGTGINMEKLFF.

The chain employs TRBV9 and TRBJ2-5; D might be TRBD1 (5 bases). V was shortened by 0 bases and J by 4 bases, with 10 bases between the two germline ends. Per the germline V gene, CDR1 is SGDLS and CDR2 is YYNGEE. There are 14 residues in the CDR3. CDR3 in amino acids: CASSVAVRGETQYF. DNA for the CDR3: TGTGCCAGCAGCGTAGCTGTAAGGGGAGAGACCCAGTACTTC.

The V and J genes are TRBV4-2 and TRBJ1-2, with D perhaps TRBD1 (5 bases). The CDR3 is 15 residues long. V was clipped by 3 bases and J by 8 bases, with 19 bases between them. Germline assignment: CDR1 LGHNA and CDR2 YNFKEQ. This CDR3 reads CASSQALGVMRGYTF. The CDR3 DNA follows: TGTGCCAGCAGCCAGGCATTAGGGGTGATGCGCGGCTACACCTTC.

V is TRBV5-6 and J is TRBJ1-2; 10 bases line up with TRBD1. V was clipped by 3 bases and J by 4 bases; unmatched bases: 15. Germline CDR1 and CDR2: SGHDT and YYEEEE. CDR3 length: 18 residues. The CDR3 here is CASSSGTGASLSPYGYTF. The DNA for the CDR3 is TGTGCCAGCAGCTCTGGGACAGGGGCGTCCCTTTCGCCCTATGGCTACACCTTC.

The chain uses TRBV3-1 (or the pseudogene TRBV3-2) and TRBJ2-3, with TRBD1 matching 7 bases. Trimming took 4 bases from V and 8 from J; bases not matched to a gene: 15. Germline V CDR1 and CDR2: LGHDT, YNNKEL (reference sequence). CDR3 size: 16 residues. In DNA form, the CDR3 reads TGTGCCAGCAGCCTGCCCCAAGCAGGGGGACCGGGTACGCAGTATTTT. As protein: CASSLPQAGGPGTQYF.

The gene calls are TRBV12-2 and TRBJ2-7; the table calls TRBD2, which could not be checked here. TRBV12-2 is given as a pseudogene. This CDR3 region has 17 residues. CDR3 region: CASRLEPGTSGTYEQYF. The CDR3 DNA is TGTGCAAGTCGCTTAGAACCCGGGACTAGCGGCACCTACGAGCAGTACTTC.

Points on this clone: Distinct nucleotide sequences in the sample also encode this CDR3. The chain recombines TRBV5-3 with TRBJ2-7; tentatively, D is TRBD1 (6 bases). TRBV5-3 is treated as an ORF (open reading frame) with a function not yet certain. CDR3 length equals 16 residues. Between the trimmed V and J ends, which lost 0 bases and 0 bases, there was a span of 13 bases. The DNA for the CDR3 is TGTGCCAGAAGCTTGGTGGGTGGGACATACTCCTACGAGCAGTACTTC. Translation: CARSLVGGTYSYEQYF.

The chain links TRBV10-3 to TRBJ2-7; 7 bases are a match to TRBD2. CDR1 is ENHRY and CDR2 is SYGVKD in the germline V gene. The CDR3 totals 15 residues. V lost 11 bases to trimming and J lost 1 base; unmatched junction nucleotides: 14. CDR3 nucleotide sequence: TGTGCCCCACAAGCGGCGGGGGATGTGTCCTACGAGCAGTACTTC. Amino acid sequence: CAPQAAGDVSYEQYF.

V and J are TRBV7-6 and TRBJ2-7; D is possibly TRBD1 (6 bases). Germline V gene lookup returns CDR1 SGHVS and CDR2 FNYEAQ. V dropped 5 bases and J dropped 0 bases, with 14 bases sitting between them. CDR3 length equals 15 residues. The CDR3 DNA follows: TGTGCCAGCAGCCCCCGGACAGAATACTCCTACGAGCAGTACTTC. It is translated as CASSPRTEYSYEQYF.